This TCR beta chain was sequenced during a study of blood T cell repertoires in COVID-19. Study background: Whether acute or convalescent, the COVID-19 samples came from the United States, Italy and Spain. T cells, B-cell-depleted T cells, or PBMCs provided the cDNA or gDNA that served as material.

As processed by the authors: Amplification of reference gene primers provided the estimated nucleated cell counts. Libraries were prepared by immunoSEQ multiplex PCR; TCRdb keeps only in-frame clonotypes and omits some of them. The DNA gave D and trimming, while V, J and clone size come from that table. The sample contains about 180,000 clones, around nine tenths of which appear only once. The ends were cut back, 4 bases at V and 6 bases at J, with 17 bases in the middle. Germline lookup yields CDR1 MNHEY and CDR2 SVGAGI. The CDR3 runs 15 residues. Patients at the Seattle site were enrolled during active infection and followed longitudinally.

The chain uses TRBV6-5 and TRBJ2-3, with D perhaps matching TRBD2 (7 bases). The receptor was isolated from a man in his fifties or sixties with COVID-19, enrolled during active disease. The sample consisted of peripheral blood. CDR3 DNA sequence: TGTGCCAGCAGTTCGAGCGGTGAGGGGGGGGATACGCAGTATTTT. Translated: CASSSSGEGGDTQYF.